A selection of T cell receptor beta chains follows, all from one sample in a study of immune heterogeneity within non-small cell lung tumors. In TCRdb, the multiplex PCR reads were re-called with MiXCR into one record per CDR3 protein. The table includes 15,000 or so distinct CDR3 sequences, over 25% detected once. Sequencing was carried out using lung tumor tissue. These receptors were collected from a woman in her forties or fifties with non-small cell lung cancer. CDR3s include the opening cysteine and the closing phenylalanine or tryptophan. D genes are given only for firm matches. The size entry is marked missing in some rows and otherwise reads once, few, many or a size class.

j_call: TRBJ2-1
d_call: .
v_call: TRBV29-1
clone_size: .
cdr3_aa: CSLKFSGYNEQFF
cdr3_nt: TGCAGCTTAAAATTTTCGGGGTACAATGAGCAGTTCTTC

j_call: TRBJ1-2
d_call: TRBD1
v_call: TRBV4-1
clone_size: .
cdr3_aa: CASSQDWWTGVADGYTF
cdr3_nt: TGCGCCAGCAGCCAAGATTGGTGGACAGGGGTCGCGGATGGCTACACCTTC

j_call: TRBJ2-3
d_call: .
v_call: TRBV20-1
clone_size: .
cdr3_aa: CSSSEGTDTQYF
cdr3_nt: TGCAGTTCTAGTGAGGGGACAGATACGCAGTATTTT

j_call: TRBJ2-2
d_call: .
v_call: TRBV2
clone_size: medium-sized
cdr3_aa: CASSERQGVTGELFF
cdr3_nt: TGTGCCAGCAGTGAAAGGCAGGGTGTAACCGGGGAGCTGTTTTTT

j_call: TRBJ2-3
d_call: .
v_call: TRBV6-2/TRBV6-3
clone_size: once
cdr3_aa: CASSDSIEATDTQYF
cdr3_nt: TGTGCCAGCAGTGACTCCATAGAGGCCACAGATACGCAGTATTTT

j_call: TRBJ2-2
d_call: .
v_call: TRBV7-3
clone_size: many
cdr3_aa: CASSLNRAAGELFF
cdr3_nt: TGTGCCAGCAGCTTAAATAGGGCTGCCGGGGAGCTGTTTTTT

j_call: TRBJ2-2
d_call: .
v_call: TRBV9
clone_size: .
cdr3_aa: CASSVEARGPSSGELFF
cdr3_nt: TGTGCCAGCAGCGTAGAGGCGAGGGGCCCGTCATCCGGGGAGCTGTTTTTT

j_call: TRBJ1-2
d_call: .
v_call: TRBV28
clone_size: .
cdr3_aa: CASLTGGHGYTF
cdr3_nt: TGTGCCAGCCTTACCGGGGGGCATGGCTACACCTTC

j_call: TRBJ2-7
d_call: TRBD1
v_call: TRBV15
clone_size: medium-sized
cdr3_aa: CATSRSGRTGSYEQYF
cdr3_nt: TGTGCCACCAGCAGGTCCGGCAGGACAGGCTCCTACGAGCAGTACTTC

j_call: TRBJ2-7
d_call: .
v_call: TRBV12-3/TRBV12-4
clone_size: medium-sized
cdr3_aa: CASRALVLGEQYF
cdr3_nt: TGTGCCAGCAGGGCTTTAGTACTGGGCGAGCAGTACTTC

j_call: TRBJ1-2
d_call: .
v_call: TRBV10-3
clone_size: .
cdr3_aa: CAISDRNVGSVGYTF
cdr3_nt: TGTGCCATCAGTGATAGGAATGTGGGGTCGGTTGGCTACACCTTC

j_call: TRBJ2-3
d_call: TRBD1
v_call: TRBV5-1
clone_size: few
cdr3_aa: CASSRDRGTTDTQYF
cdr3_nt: TGCGCCAGCAGTAGGGACAGGGGGACCACAGATACGCAGTATTTT

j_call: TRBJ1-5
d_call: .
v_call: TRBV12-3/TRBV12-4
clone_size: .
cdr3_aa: CASSRNQGFSGNQPQHF
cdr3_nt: TGTGCCAGCAGTCGGAATCAGGGGTTTAGTGGCAATCAGCCCCAGCATTTT

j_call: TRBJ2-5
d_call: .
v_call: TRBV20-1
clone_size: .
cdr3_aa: CSARVPGRQETQYF
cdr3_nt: TGCAGTGCTAGAGTCCCGGGACGGCAAGAGACCCAGTACTTC

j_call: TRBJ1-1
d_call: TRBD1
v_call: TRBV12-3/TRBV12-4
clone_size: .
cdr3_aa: CASSYGTATVNTEAFF
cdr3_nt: TGTGCCAGCAGTTACGGGACAGCTACTGTGAACACTGAAGCTTTCTTT

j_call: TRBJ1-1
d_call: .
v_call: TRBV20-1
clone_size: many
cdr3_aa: CSAPQVLAFF
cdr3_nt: TGCAGTGCCCCTCAGGTGCTGGCTTTCTTT

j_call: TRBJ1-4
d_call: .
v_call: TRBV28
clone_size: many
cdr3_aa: CASSLKFGTDNEKLFF
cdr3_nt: TGTGCCAGCAGTTTAAAGTTTGGGACGGATAATGAAAAACTGTTTTTT

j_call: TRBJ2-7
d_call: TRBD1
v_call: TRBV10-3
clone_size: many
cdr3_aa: CAINPGQGYEQYF
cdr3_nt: TGTGCCATCAACCCGGGACAGGGCTACGAGCAGTACTTC

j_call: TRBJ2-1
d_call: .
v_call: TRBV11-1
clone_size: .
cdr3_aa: CASSSKHTFREQFF
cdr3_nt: TGTGCCAGCAGCTCCAAACATACCTTCCGTGAGCAGTTCTTC

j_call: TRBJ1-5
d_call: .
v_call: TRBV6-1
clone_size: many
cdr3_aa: CASREGTSNQPQHF
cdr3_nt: TGTGCCAGCAGGGAGGGGACTAGCAATCAGCCCCAGCATTTT

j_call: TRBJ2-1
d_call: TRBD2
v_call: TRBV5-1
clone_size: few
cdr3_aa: CASSAEGAGVGNEQFF
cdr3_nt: TGCGCCAGCAGCGCGGAGGGAGCGGGAGTCGGCAATGAGCAGTTCTTC

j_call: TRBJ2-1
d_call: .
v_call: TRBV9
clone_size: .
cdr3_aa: CASSLASGLGAYNEQFF
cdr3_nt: TGTGCCAGCAGCCTAGCGAGCGGTCTAGGCGCCTACAATGAGCAGTTCTTC

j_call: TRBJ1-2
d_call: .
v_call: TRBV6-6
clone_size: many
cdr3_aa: CASSYGRGNGYTF
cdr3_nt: TGTGCCAGCAGTTACGGACGGGGGAACGGCTACACCTTC

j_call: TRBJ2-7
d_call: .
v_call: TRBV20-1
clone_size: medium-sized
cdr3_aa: CSARSTGTHEQYF
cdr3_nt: TGCAGTGCTAGATCCACAGGGACCCACGAGCAGTACTTC

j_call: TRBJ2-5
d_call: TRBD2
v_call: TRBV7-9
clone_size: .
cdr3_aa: CASSLVGTSGARQETQYF
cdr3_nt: TGTGCCAGCAGCTTAGTCGGGACTAGCGGAGCACGCCAAGAGACCCAGTACTTC

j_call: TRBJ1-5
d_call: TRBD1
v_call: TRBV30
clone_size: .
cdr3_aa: CAWSVQGNQPRHF
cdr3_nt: TGTGCCTGGAGTGTACAGGGGAATCAGCCCCGGCATTTT

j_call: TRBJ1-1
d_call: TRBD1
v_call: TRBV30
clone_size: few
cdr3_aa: CAWSVRDRAQGTEAFF
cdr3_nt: TGTGCCTGGAGTGTCCGGGACAGGGCCCAGGGGACTGAAGCTTTCTTT

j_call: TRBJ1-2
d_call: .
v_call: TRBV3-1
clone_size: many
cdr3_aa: CASSQTTVPVYGYTF
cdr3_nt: TGTGCCAGCAGCCAGACGACAGTCCCTGTCTATGGCTACACCTTC

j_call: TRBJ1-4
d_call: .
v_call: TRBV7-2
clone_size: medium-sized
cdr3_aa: CASSEQGAANEKLFF
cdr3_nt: TGTGCCAGCAGCGAACAGGGAGCGGCTAATGAAAAACTGTTTTTT

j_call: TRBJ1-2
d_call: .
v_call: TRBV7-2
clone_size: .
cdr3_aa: CASSLGGLYGYTF
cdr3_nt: TGTGCCAGCAGCTTGGGGGGTTTGTATGGCTACACCTTC

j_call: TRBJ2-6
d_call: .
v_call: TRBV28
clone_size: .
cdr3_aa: CASSPLRRRGANVLTF
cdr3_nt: TGTGCCAGCAGTCCCCTACGTCGTCGGGGGGCCAACGTCCTGACTTTC

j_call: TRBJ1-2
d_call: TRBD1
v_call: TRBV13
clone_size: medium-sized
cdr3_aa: CASSSGTGVIYGYTF
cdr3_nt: TGTGCCAGCAGCTCCGGGACAGGGGTTATCTATGGCTACACCTTC

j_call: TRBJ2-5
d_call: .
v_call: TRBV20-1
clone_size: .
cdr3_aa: CSASRGTVQETQYF
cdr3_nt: TGCAGTGCTAGTAGAGGGACTGTACAAGAGACCCAGTACTTC

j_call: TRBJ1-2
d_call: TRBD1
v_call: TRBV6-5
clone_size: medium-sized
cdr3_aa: CASSYSGDRGYYGYTF
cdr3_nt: TGTGCCAGCAGTTACTCGGGGGACAGGGGGTACTATGGCTACACCTTC

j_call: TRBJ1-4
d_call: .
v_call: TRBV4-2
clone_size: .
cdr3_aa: CASSQVALNEKLFF
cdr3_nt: TGTGCCAGCAGCCAAGTGGCTTTAAATGAAAAACTGTTTTTT

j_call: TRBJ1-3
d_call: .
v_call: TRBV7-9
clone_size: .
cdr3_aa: CASSSTGTKSYSGNTIYF
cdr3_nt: TGTGCCAGCAGCTCTACCGGGACAAAAAGTTACTCTGGAAACACCATATATTTT

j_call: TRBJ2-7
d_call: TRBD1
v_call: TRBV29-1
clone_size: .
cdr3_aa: CSVALGTGIYEQYF
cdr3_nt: TGCAGCGTGGCCCTCGGGACAGGGATCTACGAGCAGTACTTC

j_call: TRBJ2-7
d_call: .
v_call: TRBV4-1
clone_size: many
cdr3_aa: CASSQVDSRGRSYEQYF
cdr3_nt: TGCGCCAGCAGCCAAGTAGATAGCAGGGGTAGGTCCTACGAGCAGTACTTC

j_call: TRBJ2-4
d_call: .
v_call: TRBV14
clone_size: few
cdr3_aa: CASSQESWRDLAKNIQYF
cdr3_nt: TGTGCCAGCAGCCAAGAGAGCTGGAGGGACCTAGCCAAAAACATTCAGTACTTC

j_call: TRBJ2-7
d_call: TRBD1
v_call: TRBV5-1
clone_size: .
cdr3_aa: CASSLVGTGREQYF
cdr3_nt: TGCGCCAGCAGCTTGGTAGGGACAGGGAGGGAGCAGTACTTC

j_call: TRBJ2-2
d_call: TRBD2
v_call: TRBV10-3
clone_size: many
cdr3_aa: CAAGTSGGQNTGELFF
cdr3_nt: TGTGCCGCCGGGACTAGCGGGGGGCAGAACACCGGGGAGCTGTTTTTT

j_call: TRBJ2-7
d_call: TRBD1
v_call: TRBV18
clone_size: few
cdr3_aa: CASSRPGQGAREQYF
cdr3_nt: TGTGCCAGCTCACGGCCGGGACAGGGGGCGCGAGAGCAGTACTTC

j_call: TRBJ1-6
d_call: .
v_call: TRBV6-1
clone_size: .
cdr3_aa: CASSEDLWRENSPLHF
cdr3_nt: TGTGCCAGCAGTGAAGACTTGTGGAGAGAGAATTCACCCCTCCACTTT

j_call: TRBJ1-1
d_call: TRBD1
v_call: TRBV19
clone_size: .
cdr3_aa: CASSNRGQGNTEAFF
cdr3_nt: TGTGCCAGTAGTAACAGGGGGCAGGGGAACACTGAAGCTTTCTTT

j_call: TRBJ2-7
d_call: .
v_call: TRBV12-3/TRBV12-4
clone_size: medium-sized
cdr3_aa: CASRNLGRTYEQYF
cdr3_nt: TGTGCCAGCAGAAACCTCGGGCGGACCTACGAGCAGTACTTC

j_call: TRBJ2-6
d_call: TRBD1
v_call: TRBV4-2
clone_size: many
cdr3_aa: CASSHHTGAGANVLTF
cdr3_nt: TGTGCCAGCAGCCATCATACAGGGGCTGGGGCCAACGTCCTGACTTTC

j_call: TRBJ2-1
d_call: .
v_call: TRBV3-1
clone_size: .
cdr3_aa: CASSPYGSYNEQFF
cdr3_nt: TGTGCCAGCAGTCCCTACGGCTCCTACAATGAGCAGTTCTTC

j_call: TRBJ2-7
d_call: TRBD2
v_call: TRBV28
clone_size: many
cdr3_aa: CASSPTGRGGTYEQYF
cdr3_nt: TGTGCCAGCAGCCCCACGGGGAGGGGAGGGACCTACGAGCAGTACTTC

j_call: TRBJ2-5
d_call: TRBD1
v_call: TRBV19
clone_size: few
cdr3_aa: CASSRPGQGSAQYF
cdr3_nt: TGTGCCAGTAGTAGGCCGGGACAGGGGAGCGCCCAGTACTTC

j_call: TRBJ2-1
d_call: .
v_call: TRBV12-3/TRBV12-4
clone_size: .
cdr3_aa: CASGPPYEQFF
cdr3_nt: TGTGCCAGCGGCCCACCGTATGAGCAGTTCTTC